This T cell receptor (beta chain) was identified in a study of T cells in Graves' hyperthyroidism and ophthalmopathy. Study conclusions and caveats: Clonotypes that were expanded in thyroid above 0.001 mostly appeared in blood too. Ophthalmopathy could be told apart from stable hyperthyroidism with a 13 V-J model.

The investigators amplified TCR beta CDR3 regions from RNA transcripts. Initially, a first-round RT-PCR of the TCR CDR3 employed the HTBI primer set. TCRdb processed the multiplex PCR reads anew with MiXCR; each CDR3 protein has one entry. Among about 640,000 distinct CDR3 sequences, about 14% were seen once, and the ten largest hold about 12%. This sample holds PBMCs from roughly 10 ml fresh peripheral blood. This clonotype was counted ten times or more. What it recognizes is unknown. Sequenced input: blood. This TCR came from a woman aged 50 to 60 with Graves' ophthalmopathy.

The CDR3 is CASSVHTGTGGSDTQYF. CDR3 DNA: TGTGCCAGCAGTGTCCACACCGGGACAGGGGGCTCAGATACGCAGTATTTT. V and J are TRBV6-1 and TRBJ2-3; 12 bases are a match to TRBD1. V gave up 4 bases and J gave up 4 bases; unmatched junction bases: 9. The V gene's germline CDR1 is MNHNS and CDR2 SASEGT. The CDR3 extends over 17 amino acids.